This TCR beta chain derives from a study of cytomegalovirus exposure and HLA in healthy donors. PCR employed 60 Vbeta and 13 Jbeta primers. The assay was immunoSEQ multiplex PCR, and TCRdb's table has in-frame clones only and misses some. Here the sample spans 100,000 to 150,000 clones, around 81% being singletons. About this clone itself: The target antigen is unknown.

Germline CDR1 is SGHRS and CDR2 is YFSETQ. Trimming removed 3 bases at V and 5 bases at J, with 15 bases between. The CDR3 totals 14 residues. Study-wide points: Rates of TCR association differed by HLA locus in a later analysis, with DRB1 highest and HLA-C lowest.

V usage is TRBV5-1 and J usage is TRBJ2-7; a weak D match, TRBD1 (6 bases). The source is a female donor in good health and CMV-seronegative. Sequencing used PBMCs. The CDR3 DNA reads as TGCGCCAGCAGCTACGGACAGCGCCGGGACGAGCAGTACTTC. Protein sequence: CASSYGQRRDEQYF.